The sequence of this T cell receptor beta chain was determined in a study of CD8+ T cells in alopecia areata. Study-level background: The study gave tofacitinib for 6 to 18 months, then 6 months off drug. Findings of the study overall: In scalp and blood during tofacitinib, many expanded lesional clones persisted. Scalp clonality, along with expanded CD8+ clones among the top 100, was significantly decreased by tofacitinib.

RNA was isolated and reverse transcribed to cDNA, the sequencing template. Clones were sequenced by immunoSEQ multiplex PCR, and TCRdb holds only the in-frame ones, with some missing. The sample contains 200,000 to 250,000 clones, less than 45% of which appear only once. There are 19 residues in the CDR3. The V and J ends lost 4 bases and 2 bases respectively, with 21 bases between them. Germline CDR1 and CDR2: SEHNR and FQNEAQ (reference sequence). Treatment described: oral pan-JAK inhibitor, 5-10 mg twice daily. This clone has only a few counts. Its antigen is still unknown. Sequencing used CD4+ T cells sorted from blood, obtained at approximately week 30, from a patient treated with tofacitinib. The TCR sequence derives from a human donor with alopecia areata. J is TRBJ2-6 and V is TRBV7-9, with D maybe TRBD2 (6 bases). The CDR3 loop is CASSWLRDSRSPGANVLTF. The CDR3 bases are TGTGCCAGCAGCTGGCTCCGGGACTCCAGGTCCCCTGGGGCCAACGTCCTGACTTTC.